The entry below describes one T cell receptor beta chain. Antigen specificity is unknown. This entry belongs to a study of identical twins. Study-wide results and limits: Clonotypes of the beta chain that were abundant in cord blood carried fewer insertions (memory repertoires showed none). Conclusions were drawn cross-sectionally by statistical analysis, without following the same donors. The study found weaker excess twin sharing in beta out-of-frame sequences.

Each CDR3 protein is one row after TCRdb ran MiXCR on the 5' RACE reads. The table shows approximately 470,000 distinct CDR3 sequences, with approximately 14% occurring only once. Trimming removed 0 bases from V and 8 bases from J, with 13 bases in between. The germline V gene encodes CDR1 LGHDT and CDR2 YNNKEL (reference sequence). The CDR3 has 14 residues. The same data also went into a second study, on yellow fever vaccine responses in identical twins.

The sample consisted of CD4+ T cells sorted from blood. V gene TRBV3-1 combines with J gene TRBJ1-2; D is unresolved. This sequence was found in a woman aged 18-29 years in good health. This chain's CDR3 is CASSQDSGSGGYTF. The CDR3 bases are TGTGCCAGCAGCCAAGATTCTGGTTCGGGAGGCTACACCTTC.